These 4 T cell receptor beta chains came from one sample sequenced in a study of cytomegalovirus exposure and HLA in healthy donors. Primers: 60 Vbeta forward and 13 Jbeta reverse. The protocol was immunoSEQ multiplex PCR, while the TCRdb copy is restricted to in-frame clones and leaves out a portion. The repertoire has under 150,000 clones, 78% of them found once; the top ten carry approximately 1.7%. Sample: PBMCs. All receptors derive from a woman between 40 and 50 years old in good health and CMV-seronegative.

On this clone itself: The junction differs from germline at one of its ends, possibly a read error. The V gene is TRBV5-1, the J gene TRBJ2-6, with D possibly matching TRBD1 (5 bases). From germline, CDR1 is SGHRS and CDR2 YFSETQ. This CDR3 is built from 14 residues. CDR3 sequence: CASSLNTGANGLTF. The CDR3 DNA sequence: TGCGCCAGCAGCTTGAATACTGGGGCCAACGGCCTGACTTTC.

This clone was counted a single time. This chain uses TRBV18 with TRBJ2-7, with a weak D call TRBD2 (5 bases). The germline V gene has CDR1 KGHSH and CDR2 LQKENI. This CDR3 comprises 13 residues. V dropped 6 bases and J dropped 0 bases, with 9 bases sitting between them. The CDR3 DNA reads as TGTGCCAGCTCGCTAGCTAACTCCTACGAGCAGTACTTC. Translated, it gives CASSLANSYEQYF.

The genes are TRBV5-4 and TRBJ2-1; D possibly corresponds to TRBD2 (7 bases). From germline, CDR1 is SGHNT and CDR2 YYREEE (reference sequence). The CDR3 spans 16 residues. Deletions cut 4 bases from V and 3 bases from J, with 17 bases between. The CDR3 sequence is CASSGLRGANYNEQFF. CDR3 bases: TGTGCCAGCAGCGGACTTCGGGGGGCAAACTACAATGAGCAGTTCTTC.

As for this clone: Germline and junction disagree at one end, which may indicate a read error. This chain connects TRBV20-1 to TRBJ2-7, with 8 bases lining up with TRBD1. The CDR3 is 11 amino acids. CDR1 is DFQATT and CDR2 is SNEGSKA in the germline V gene (reference sequence). The CDR3 region is CTGQGVSEQYF. The CDR3, as DNA: TGTACTGGACAGGGCGTGAGCGAGCAGTACTTC.